Listed below are T cell receptor beta chains from one sample, sequenced in a study of T cells after yellow fever vaccination. TCRdb analysed the 5' RACE reads with MiXCR anew, one entry per CDR3 protein. The sample has hundreds of thousands of distinct CDR3 sequences, about 13% seen once; the top ten hold about an eighth. The source was PBMCs, collected on the day of the yellow fever booster vaccination. The receptor set was obtained from a man aged 30-40 years who received the YFV17D yellow fever vaccine. The CDR3 runs from the conserved cysteine through the conserved F or W. The order of the fields is D gene, J gene, V gene, clone size, CDR3 protein, CDR3 DNA. D genes are given only for firm matches. Not every row has a clone size; where given, it reads once, few, many or a size class.

>.|TRBJ2-7|TRBV12-3/TRBV12-4|few
CASSPAVDQYF
TGTGCCAGCAGTCCCGCGGTGGATCAGTACTTC
>.|TRBJ1-4|TRBV7-9|few
CASSHEGRNEKLFF
TGTGCCAGCAGCCACGAGGGCCGTAATGAAAAACTGTTTTTT
>.|TRBJ2-7|TRBV12-3/TRBV12-4|.
CASSRVGWYEQYF
TGTGCCAGCAGTCGGGTGGGTTGGTACGAGCAGTACTTC
>TRBD2|TRBJ2-5|TRBV7-2|.
CASSLGFRFLAGETQYF
TGTGCCAGCAGCTTAGGTTTCCGCTTTCTAGCGGGAGAGACCCAGTACTTC
>TRBD2|TRBJ2-2|TRBV25-1|few
CASSDHLAGPYTGELFF
TGTGCCAGCAGTGACCACCTAGCGGGACCGTACACCGGGGAGCTGTTTTTT
>.|TRBJ1-3|TRBV30|.
CAWTLGGGGNTIYF
TGTGCCTGGACCCTCGGGGGTGGAGGAAACACCATATATTTT
>.|TRBJ2-7|TRBV6-1|few
CASSGGMGHEQYF
TGTGCCAGTTCCGGCGGAATGGGCCACGAGCAGTACTTC
>TRBD1|TRBJ2-5|TRBV6-1|few
CASRRRQGAGETQYF
TGTGCCAGCAGGCGGAGACAGGGGGCTGGTGAGACCCAGTACTTC
>.|TRBJ2-6|TRBV20-1|few
CATVQRGGANVLTF
TGCGCAACGGTCCAGAGAGGAGGGGCCAACGTCCTGACTTTC
>.|TRBJ2-3|TRBV6-4|few
CASRSDHTQYF
TGTGCCAGCAGGAGCGATCATACGCAGTATTTT
>TRBD1|TRBJ2-3|TRBV28|few
CASSSQGALTDTQYF
TGTGCCAGCAGTTCACAGGGGGCACTCACAGATACGCAGTATTTT
>.|TRBJ1-1|TRBV5-1|.
CASSYDGGSTEAFF
TGCGCCAGCAGCTATGACGGGGGGAGCACTGAAGCTTTCTTT
>.|TRBJ1-5|TRBV12-3/TRBV12-4|.
CASSGGGGRVQPQHF
TGTGCCAGCAGCGGGGGCGGGGGGCGAGTTCAGCCCCAGCATTTT
>.|TRBJ2-1|TRBV5-5|.
CASSLQLESSYNEQFF
TGTGCCAGCAGTCTACAGTTAGAGAGCTCCTACAATGAGCAGTTCTTC
>TRBD1|TRBJ2-1|TRBV20-1|.
CSARGSGQGYNEQFF
TGCAGTGCGAGGGGGTCGGGACAGGGTTACAATGAGCAGTTCTTC
>.|TRBJ2-5|TRBV27|few
CASSLSPWETQYF
TGTGCCAGCAGTTTATCACCTTGGGAGACCCAGTACTTC
>.|TRBJ2-7|TRBV20-1|.
CSARDLGAYEQYF
TGCAGTGCTAGAGATCTTGGGGCCTACGAGCAGTACTTC
>.|TRBJ2-1|TRBV7-9|few
CASSYEEDEQFF
TGTGCCAGCAGCTACGAGGAGGATGAGCAGTTCTTC
>.|TRBJ1-2|TRBV6-5|.
CASSSDRSPYYGYTF
TGTGCCAGCAGTTCCGACAGGAGCCCGTACTATGGCTACACCTTC
>TRBD1|TRBJ2-3|TRBV19|few
CASRGTDLTDTQYF
TGTGCCAGTAGGGGGACAGACCTTACAGATACGCAGTATTTT
>.|TRBJ2-7|TRBV7-9|few
CASSASNYEQYF
TGTGCCAGCAGCGCCTCCAACTACGAGCAGTACTTC
>.|TRBJ2-7|TRBV7-2|.
CASSLGGNRQYF
TGTGCCAGCAGCTTAGGAGGGAATCGGCAGTACTTC
>TRBD2|TRBJ2-1|TRBV15|.
CATSETSGRVLFF
TGTGCCACCAGCGAGACTAGCGGGAGAGTTCTGTTCTTC
>.|TRBJ2-7|TRBV11-2|.
CASSPRGFGSYEQYF
TGTGCCAGCAGCCCTAGGGGTTTTGGCTCCTACGAGCAGTACTTC
>.|TRBJ2-5|TRBV20-1|few
CSARGFQETQYF
TGCAGTGCTAGAGGGTTCCAAGAGACCCAGTACTTC
>TRBD2|TRBJ2-3|TRBV25-1|.
CASSEYIISSGSTDTQYF
TGTGCCAGCAGTGAATATATTATATCTAGCGGCAGCACAGATACGCAGTATTTT
>.|TRBJ1-6|TRBV9|few
CASASGNSPLHF
TGTGCCAGTGCGTCCGGTAATTCACCCCTCCACTTT
>TRBD2|TRBJ2-1|TRBV20-1|few
CSARLAVGGEQFF
TGCAGTGCTAGACTAGCGGTGGGGGGTGAGCAGTTCTTC
>TRBD1|TRBJ2-4|TRBV7-9|.
CASSPQGNPNIQYF
TGTGCCAGCAGCCCACAGGGGAATCCAAACATTCAGTACTTC
>TRBD2|TRBJ2-7|TRBV11-2|few
CASSLALAGVDEQYF
TGTGCCAGCAGCTTAGCTCTAGCGGGAGTCGACGAGCAGTACTTC
>.|TRBJ2-1|TRBV27|.
CASRVFERGHEQFF
TGTGCCAGCAGGGTATTCGAACGCGGCCATGAGCAGTTCTTC
>.|TRBJ1-1|TRBV7-9|.
CASSPLGVAFF
TGTGCCAGCAGCCCCCTCGGTGTGGCTTTCTTT
>.|TRBJ2-3|TRBV29-1|.
CSVDGLGDTQYF
TGCAGCGTTGACGGGCTGGGAGATACGCAGTATTTT
>TRBD1|TRBJ2-2|TRBV9|.
CASSARTGGTGELFF
TGTGCCAGCAGCGCTCGGACAGGGGGCACCGGGGAGCTGTTTTTT
>.|TRBJ2-1|TRBV4-3|few
CASSPDWRRQFF
TGCGCCAGCAGCCCAGACTGGCGCAGACAGTTCTTC